This T cell receptor beta chain was profiled in a study of Tregs in tolerant kidney transplant recipients. Findings and limits, study-wide: Tregs expanded with activated donor B cells seemed most donor-specific. Validation in larger populations is needed because few patients were studied. This study did not directly address biological reproducibility.

Thawed PBMCs were FACS-sorted into unstimulated CD4+CD25+CD127- regulatory T cells, CD4+CD25- non-regulatory cells, CD4 and CD8 cells. Details on this clone: What it binds is not known.

Some clones are missing from TCRdb's copy, which holds only in-frame ones; the method was immunoSEQ multiplex PCR. The repertoire holds tens of thousands of clones, with 84% as singletons. V lost 6 bases to trimming and J lost 8 bases, with 13 bases between them. CDR1 SGHNT and CDR2 YENEEA come from the germline V gene. The CDR3 has 12 amino acids. The clonotype was recovered from a human donor in good health. The source material was CD4+ T cells from blood. This chain links TRBV11-3 with TRBJ1-1; D possibly corresponds to TRBD1 (6 bases). CDR3: CASSYSGTEAFF. As DNA, the CDR3 is TGTGCCAGCAGTTATTCCGGGACAGAAGCTTTCTTT.